This entry lists 18 T cell receptor beta chains sequenced from one sample in a study of T cells after yellow fever vaccination. TCRdb passed the 5' RACE reads through MiXCR, listing each CDR3 protein once. Of about 320,000 distinct CDR3 sequences listed, approximately 4% were seen once; the top ten hold less than 20%. The starting material was PBMCs, obtained 15 days after the yellow fever booster vaccination. The receptors originated from a man between 18 and 29 years old who received the YFV17D yellow fever vaccine.

This clonotype was seen only a few times. The chain recombines TRBV11-2 with TRBJ2-2, with 7 bases identical to TRBD1. Looked up from germline, CDR1 is SGHAT and CDR2 is FQNNGV. Unmatched junction bases numbered 11, after V lost 9 bases and J lost 1 base. This CDR3 has 16 amino acids. Written as DNA, the CDR3 is TGTGCCAGTCTCGTCACAGGGGCGGTGAACACCGGGGAGCTGTTTTTT. It translates to CASLVTGAVNTGELFF.

The gene calls are TRBV6-2 or TRBV6-3 and TRBJ1-1; D might be TRBD1 (6 bases). V was clipped by 0 bases and J by 7 bases, with 9 bases between them. Per the germline V gene, CDR1 is MNHEY and CDR2 is SVGEGT. The length of the CDR3 is 13 residues. The CDR3 reads CASSYSGAVEAFF. The CDR3 DNA follows: TGTGCCAGCAGTTACTCGGGGGCAGTTGAAGCTTTCTTT.

V is TRBV6-5 and J is TRBJ1-2; D is unclear. The CDR3 has 14 residues. CDR1 is MNHEY and CDR2 is SVGAGI in the germline V gene. Trimming shortened V by 4 bases and J by 5 bases, and 14 bases separated the two germline ends. This CDR3 reads CASSSLTQWYGYTF. CDR3 sequence (DNA): TGTGCCAGCAGTTCCCTCACTCAGTGGTATGGCTACACCTTC.

The gene calls are TRBV5-6 and TRBJ1-1; 10 positions agree with TRBD1. J gave up 4 bases and V 5 bases, and 14 bases lay outside the gene matches. This CDR3 has 17 residues. The germline gives CDR1 SGHDT, CDR2 YYEEEE. CDR3 region: CASSSGTGAFYRTEAFF. The CDR3 nucleotides read TGTGCCAGCAGTTCCGGGACAGGGGCCTTTTATCGCACTGAAGCTTTCTTT.

The table lists this clonotype with many counts. The rearrangement uses TRBV12-3 or TRBV12-4 and TRBJ1-1; no clear D. CDR3 size: 13 residues. Trimming took 3 bases from V and 0 from J, leaving 5 bases between them. CDR3 DNA: TGTGCCAGCAGTTTTGCCATGAACACTGAAGCTTTCTTT. This sequence encodes CASSFAMNTEAFF.

This clonotype was picked up many times. The rearrangement uses TRBV5-1 and TRBJ1-1; D ambiguous. The germline CDR1 and CDR2 sequences are SGHRS and YFSETQ. Trimming pared 0 bases from V and 2 bases from J, leaving 5 bases between. This CDR3 has 13 residues. The CDR3 DNA reads TGCGCCAGCAGCTTGGAAGATAACACTGAAGCTTTCTTT. Protein product: CASSLEDNTEAFF.

This clonotype was detected only a few times. The J gene is TRBJ2-5, the V gene TRBV2; 7 bases are a match to TRBD2. V was pared by 11 bases and J by 3 bases, with 6 bases of the junction left unmatched. This CDR3 is 12 amino acids long. Germline V gene sequence: CDR1 SNHLY, CDR2 FYNNEI. The CDR3 is CAGGSIKETQYF. CDR3 in DNA: TGTGCCGGCGGGAGTATAAAAGAGACCCAGTACTTC.

This clonotype was observed a handful of times. This chain links TRBV10-3 with TRBJ1-5; D call uncertain. The CDR3 loop spans 12 amino acids. V lost 6 bases and J lost 2, with 5 bases in between. Germline V gene sequence: CDR1 ENHRY, CDR2 SYGVKD. The CDR3 loop is CAIRDRNQPQHF. The CDR3 DNA reads as TGTGCCATCAGGGACCGCAATCAGCCCCAGCATTTT.

The sample holds many counts of this clonotype. J is TRBJ2-2 and V is TRBV24-1, with 8 bases fitting TRBD1. V trimming: 7 bases; J trimming: 1 base; junction bases outside the gene matches: 1. The CDR3 consists of 14 residues. Germline CDR1 reads KGHDR; CDR2 reads SFDVKD. This CDR3 is CATRDRVNTGELFF. The CDR3 nucleotides are TGTGCCACCAGGGACAGGGTGAACACCGGGGAGCTGTTTTTT.

This clonotype was recorded at least ten times. The chain is built from TRBV6-5 and TRBJ2-5; 8 bases map to TRBD2. V shed 5 bases and J 2 bases; nucleotides not matched to a gene: 7. This CDR3 has 15 residues. Germline V lookup: CDR1 MNHEY, CDR2 SVGAGI. CDR3 in amino acids: CASSPAGGGQETQYF. The CDR3 DNA is TGTGCCAGCAGTCCGGCGGGCGGGGGGCAAGAGACCCAGTACTTC.

Ten or more counts support this clonotype. The chain uses TRBV7-2 and TRBJ2-2, with D perhaps TRBD1 or TRBD2 (5 bases each). The ends were cut back, 1 base at V and 4 bases at J, with 10 bases in the middle. The CDR3 length is 15 residues. In germline, CDR1 is SGHTA, CDR2 FQGNSA. In DNA form, the CDR3 reads TGTGCCAGCAGCTTAGGAGGTGGGACCACCGGGGAGCTGTTTTTT. Translation gives CASSLGGGTTGELFF.

The rearrangement links TRBV7-2 to TRBJ2-2; D uncertain. Germline V lookup: CDR1 SGHTA, CDR2 FQGNSA. Between the trimmed V and J ends, which lost 0 bases and 8 bases, there was a span of 13 bases. The CDR3 spans 15 residues. The CDR3 here is CASSLAFTVRGELFF. The CDR3 DNA reads TGTGCCAGCAGCTTAGCGTTCACTGTAAGGGGGGAGCTGTTTTTT.

The chain links TRBV6-1 to TRBJ1-5, with D possibly TRBD1 on 6 matching bases. Germline V gene lookup returns CDR1 MNHNS and CDR2 SASEGT. The V end was cut by 10 bases, the J end by 9 bases, with 34 bases between. The CDR3 spans 18 residues. CDR3 sequence (DNA): TGTGCCACCACGTATGGGACACGGGAAGGCTCAAGGATGTGGCCCCAGCATTTT. Amino acids: CATTYGTREGSRMWPQHF.

Ten or more counts support this clonotype. V is TRBV3-1 and J is TRBJ2-5, with 9 bases that match TRBD2. V lost 1 base, J lost 2 bases, and 5 bases stayed unmatched. The CDR3 length is 16 residues. CDR1 is LGHDT and CDR2 is YNNKEL in the germline V gene (reference sequence). CDR3: CASSQVLAGLQETQYF. CDR3 nucleotides: TGTGCCAGCAGCCAAGTCCTAGCGGGGTTGCAAGAGACCCAGTACTTC.

This clonotype was picked up a small number of times. The chain has TRBV6-6 and TRBJ2-3; 7 nucleotides match TRBD1. CDR1 and CDR2 from the germline V gene are MNHNY and SVGAGI (reference sequence). V was pared by 5 bases and J by 2 bases, with 16 bases of the junction left unmatched. The CDR3 has 18 amino acids. The CDR3, as DNA: TGTGCCAGCAGTCAAACAACCGCGACAGGGCCTTTCACAGATACGCAGTATTTT. Its translation is CASSQTTATGPFTDTQYF.

This clonotype was recorded many times. The V and J genes are TRBV5-4 and TRBJ1-1, with no clear D. The CDR3 totals 12 residues. V gave up 0 bases and J gave up 4 bases, with 4 bases separating them. Germline-derived CDR1 and CDR2 are SGHNT and YYREEE (reference sequence). The CDR3 DNA is TGTGCCAGCAGCTTGGACTCCACTGAAGCTTTCTTT. This translates into CASSLDSTEAFF.

This clonotype has only a few counts. The rearrangement uses TRBV7-2 and TRBJ1-1, with a possible D match to TRBD1 (6 bases). Germline V gene sequence: CDR1 SGHTA, CDR2 FQGNSA. The V and J ends lost 5 bases and 2 bases respectively, with 12 bases between them. The CDR3 length is 14 residues. The DNA for the CDR3 is TGTGCCAGCAGCCCTCAGGGGTACAACACTGAAGCTTTCTTT. Protein sequence: CASSPQGYNTEAFF.

This chain uses TRBV12-3 or TRBV12-4 with TRBJ2-1, with D possibly being TRBD2 (5 bases). V was clipped by 6 bases and J by 6 bases, with 21 bases between them. The CDR3 loop spans 16 amino acids. The CDR3: CASSPSPRTFVNEQFF. The CDR3 nucleotides are TGTGCCAGCAGCCCGAGTCCGCGGACTTTCGTCAATGAGCAGTTCTTC.